The T cell receptor beta chain described here comes from a study of T cells after yellow fever vaccination. This clonotype was detected only a few times. The antigen is not known. The study made its TCR cDNA through 5'RACE template switching. That step introduced a universal primer site along with UMIs. MiXCR was run by TCRdb on the 5' RACE reads, yielding one entry per CDR3 protein. The sample has some 390,000 distinct CDR3 sequences; approximately 18% are singletons. Study results and caveats: Primary-vaccination clones mostly resurfaced post-booster (just under 98% CD4, approximately 90% CD8). CD4 and CD8 compartments shared a small share of clonotypes, likely from convergent recombination.

This CDR3 spans 14 amino acids. CDR1 and CDR2 (germline): MNHNS, SASEGT. The V end lost 5 bases, the J end lost 5 bases, and 15 bases lay between the germline ends. The chain couples TRBV6-1 to TRBJ2-5; D is possibly TRBD2 (7 bases). This clonotype was sampled from a man between 18 and 29 years old who received the YFV17D yellow fever vaccine. The sample was PBMCs, taken before the yellow fever booster vaccination. The CDR3 sequence: CASSREGGRETQYF. The CDR3 nucleotides are TGTGCCAGCAGTCGCGAGGGGGGGAGGGAGACCCAGTACTTC.